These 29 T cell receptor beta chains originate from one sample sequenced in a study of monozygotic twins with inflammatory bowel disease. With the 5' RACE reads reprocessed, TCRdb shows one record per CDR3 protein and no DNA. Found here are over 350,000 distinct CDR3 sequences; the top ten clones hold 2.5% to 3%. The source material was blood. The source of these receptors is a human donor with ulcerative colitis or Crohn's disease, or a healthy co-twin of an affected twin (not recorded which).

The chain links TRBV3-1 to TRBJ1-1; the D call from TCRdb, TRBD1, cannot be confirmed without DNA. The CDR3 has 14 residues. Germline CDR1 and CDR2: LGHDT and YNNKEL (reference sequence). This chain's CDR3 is CASSSRTGGTEAFF.

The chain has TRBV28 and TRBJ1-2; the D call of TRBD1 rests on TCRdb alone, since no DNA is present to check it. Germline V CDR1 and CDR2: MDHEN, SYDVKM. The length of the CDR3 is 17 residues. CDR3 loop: CASSPFTGTGRRQGYTF.

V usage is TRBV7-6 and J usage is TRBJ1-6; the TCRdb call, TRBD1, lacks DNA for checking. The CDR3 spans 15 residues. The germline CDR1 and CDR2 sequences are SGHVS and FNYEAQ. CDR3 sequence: CASSLSGTGYSPLHF.

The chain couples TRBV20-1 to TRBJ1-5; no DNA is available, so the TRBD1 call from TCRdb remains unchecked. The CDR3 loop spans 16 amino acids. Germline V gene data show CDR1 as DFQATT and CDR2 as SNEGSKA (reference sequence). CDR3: CSAQGATGTSNQPQHF.

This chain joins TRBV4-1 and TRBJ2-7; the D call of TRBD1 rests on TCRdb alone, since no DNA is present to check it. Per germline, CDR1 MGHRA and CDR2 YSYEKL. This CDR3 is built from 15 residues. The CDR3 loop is CASSQDWTGTYEQYF.

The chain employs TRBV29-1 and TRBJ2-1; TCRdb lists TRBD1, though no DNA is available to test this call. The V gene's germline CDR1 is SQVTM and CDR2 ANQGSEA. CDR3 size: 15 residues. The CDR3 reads CSVEGSGQGYNEQFF.

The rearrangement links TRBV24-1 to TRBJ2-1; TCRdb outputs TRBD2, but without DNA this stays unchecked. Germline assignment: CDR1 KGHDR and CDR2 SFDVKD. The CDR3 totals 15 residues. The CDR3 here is CATSDPGTGGNEQFF.

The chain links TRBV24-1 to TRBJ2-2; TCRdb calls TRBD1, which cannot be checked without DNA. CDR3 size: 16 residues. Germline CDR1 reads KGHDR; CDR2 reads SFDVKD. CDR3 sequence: CATSDSGIADTGELFF.

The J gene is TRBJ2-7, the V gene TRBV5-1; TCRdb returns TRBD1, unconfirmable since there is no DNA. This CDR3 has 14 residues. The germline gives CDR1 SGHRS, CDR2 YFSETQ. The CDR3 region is CASSSQESSYEQYF.

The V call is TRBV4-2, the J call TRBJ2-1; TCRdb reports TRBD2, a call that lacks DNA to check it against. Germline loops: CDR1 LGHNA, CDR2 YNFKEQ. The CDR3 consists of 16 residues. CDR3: CASSHSGTSTLNEQFF.

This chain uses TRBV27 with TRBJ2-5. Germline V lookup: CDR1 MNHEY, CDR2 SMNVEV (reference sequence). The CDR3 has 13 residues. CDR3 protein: CASSSDPKETQYF.

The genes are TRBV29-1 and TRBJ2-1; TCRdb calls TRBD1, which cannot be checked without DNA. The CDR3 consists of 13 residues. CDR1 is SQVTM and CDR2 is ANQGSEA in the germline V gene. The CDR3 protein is CSVAAGAHNEQFF.

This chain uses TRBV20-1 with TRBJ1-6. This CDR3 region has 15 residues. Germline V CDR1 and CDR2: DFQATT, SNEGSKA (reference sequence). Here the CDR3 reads CSAQREDGDNSPLHF.

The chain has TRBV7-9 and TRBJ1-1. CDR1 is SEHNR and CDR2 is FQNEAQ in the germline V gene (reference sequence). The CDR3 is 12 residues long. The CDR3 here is CASQAAAGEAFF. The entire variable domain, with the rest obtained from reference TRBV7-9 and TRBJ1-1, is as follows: DTGVSQNPRHKITKRGQNVTFRCDPISEHNRLYWYRQTLGQGPEFLTYFQNEAQLEKSRLLSDRFSAERPKGSFSTLEIQRTEQGDSAMYLCASQAAAGEAFFGQGTRLTVV.

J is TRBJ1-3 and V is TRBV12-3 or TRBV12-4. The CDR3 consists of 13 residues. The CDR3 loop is CASSSGYRNTIYF.

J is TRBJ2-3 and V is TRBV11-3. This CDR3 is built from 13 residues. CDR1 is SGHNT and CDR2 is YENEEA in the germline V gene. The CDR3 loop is CASSLDLVGTQYF.

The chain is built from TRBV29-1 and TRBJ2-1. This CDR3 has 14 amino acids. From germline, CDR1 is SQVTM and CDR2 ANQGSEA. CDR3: CSVEGGNYYNEQFF.

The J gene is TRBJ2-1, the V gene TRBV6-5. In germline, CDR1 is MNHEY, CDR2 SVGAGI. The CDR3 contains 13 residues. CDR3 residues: CASQAGSYNEQFF.

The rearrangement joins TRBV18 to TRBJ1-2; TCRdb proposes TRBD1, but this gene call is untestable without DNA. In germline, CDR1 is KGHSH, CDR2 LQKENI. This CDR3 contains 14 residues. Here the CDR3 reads CASSPPAAVSAYTF. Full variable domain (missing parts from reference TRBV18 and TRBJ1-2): NAGVMQNPRHLVRRRGQEARLRCSPMKGHSHVYWYRQLPEEGLKFMVYLQKENIIDESGMPKERFSAEFPKEGPSILRIQQVVRGDSAAYFCASSPPAAVSAYTFGSGTRLTVV.

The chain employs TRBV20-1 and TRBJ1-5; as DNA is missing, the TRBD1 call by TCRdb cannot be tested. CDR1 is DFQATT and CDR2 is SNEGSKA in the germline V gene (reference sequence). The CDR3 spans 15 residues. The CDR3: CSGLKGTGGYQPQHF.

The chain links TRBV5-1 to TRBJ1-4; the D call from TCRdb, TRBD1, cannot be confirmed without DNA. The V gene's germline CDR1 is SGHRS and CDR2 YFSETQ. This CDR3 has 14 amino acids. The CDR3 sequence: CASSSVLPSEKLFF.

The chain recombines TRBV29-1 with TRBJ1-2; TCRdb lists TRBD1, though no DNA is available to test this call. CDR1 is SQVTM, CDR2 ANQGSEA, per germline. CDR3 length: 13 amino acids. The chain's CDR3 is CSVITGLFYGYTF.

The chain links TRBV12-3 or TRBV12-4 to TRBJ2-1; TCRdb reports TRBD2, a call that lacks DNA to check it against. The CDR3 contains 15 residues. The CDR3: CASSPTSGRYNEQFF.

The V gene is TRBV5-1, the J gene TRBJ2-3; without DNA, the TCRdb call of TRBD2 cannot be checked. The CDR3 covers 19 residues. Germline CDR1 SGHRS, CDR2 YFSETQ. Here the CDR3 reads CASSLQPPGLAGVTDTQYF.

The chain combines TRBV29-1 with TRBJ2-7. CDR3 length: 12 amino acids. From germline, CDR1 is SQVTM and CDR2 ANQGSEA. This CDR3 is CSVVVGSYEQYF.

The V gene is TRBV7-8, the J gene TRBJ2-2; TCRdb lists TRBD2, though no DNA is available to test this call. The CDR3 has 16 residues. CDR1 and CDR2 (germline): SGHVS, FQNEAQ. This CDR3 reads CASSLEVPRNTGELFF. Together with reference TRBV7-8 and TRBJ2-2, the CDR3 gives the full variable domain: GAGVSQSPRYKVAKRGQDVALRCDPISGHVSLFWYQQALGQGPEFLTYFQNEAQLDKSGLPSDRFFAERPEGSVSTLKIQRTQQEDSAVYLCASSLEVPRNTGELFFGEGSRLTVL.

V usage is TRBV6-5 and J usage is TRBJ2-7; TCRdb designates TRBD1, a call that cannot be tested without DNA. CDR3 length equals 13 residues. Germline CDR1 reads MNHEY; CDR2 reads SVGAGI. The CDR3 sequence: CASRRTGKDEQYF.

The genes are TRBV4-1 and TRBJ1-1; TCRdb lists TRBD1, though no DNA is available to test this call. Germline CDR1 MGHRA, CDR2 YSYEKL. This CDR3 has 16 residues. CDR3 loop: CASSQAGTGGLTEAFF.

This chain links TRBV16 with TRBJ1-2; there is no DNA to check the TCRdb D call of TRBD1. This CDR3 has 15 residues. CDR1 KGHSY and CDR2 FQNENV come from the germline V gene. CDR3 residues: CASSQLRDRAVGYTF.